Below are 14 T cell receptor beta chains sequenced from a single sample in a study of blood T cell repertoires in COVID-19. The data were produced by immunoSEQ multiplex PCR, yet TCRdb's version contains in-frame clones alone and is incomplete. Of about 200,000 clones listed, about 80% were seen once; the top ten hold approximately 7.2%. The sequencing sample was made of peripheral blood. The receptor source for this set is a human donor with acute or convalescent COVID-19. The donor label of this sample is uncertain.

The gene calls are TRBV19 and TRBJ2-5, with a possible D match to TRBD2 (5 bases). Per germline, CDR1 LNHDA and CDR2 SQIVND (reference sequence). The CDR3 loop spans 18 amino acids. Between the trimmed V and J ends, which lost 0 bases and 7 bases, there was a span of 24 bases. CDR3: CASSIDFSGGASSRTQYF. As DNA, the CDR3 is TGTGCCAGTAGTATAGACTTCTCCGGCGGAGCTTCTAGCAGGACCCAGTACTTC.

Concerning this clone: This CDR3 is also generated by other DNA sequences in the sample. The chain recombines TRBV7-9 with TRBJ1-5, with D perhaps matching TRBD1 (5 bases). The ends were cut back, 5 bases at V and 1 base at J, with 9 bases in the middle. The CDR3 contains 14 residues. Germline assignment: CDR1 SEHNR and CDR2 FQNEAQ (reference sequence). The CDR3 region is CASSVDSSNQPQHF. The CDR3 DNA sequence: TGTGCCAGCAGCGTAGACAGCAGCAATCAGCCCCAGCATTTT.

This clone was recorded once. The V call is TRBV6-5, the J call TRBJ2-7, with D unclear. Per the germline V gene, CDR1 is MNHEY and CDR2 is SVGAGI. The CDR3 runs to 13 residues. V gave up 5 bases and J gave up 0 bases, with 8 bases separating them. CDR3 loop: CASSPQYSYEQYF. The CDR3 coding sequence is TGTGCCAGCAGTCCCCAGTACTCCTACGAGCAGTACTTC.

The V gene is TRBV7-9, the J gene TRBJ1-1, with D possibly TRBD1 on 5 matching bases. The CDR3 consists of 16 residues. Trimming pared 5 bases from V and 1 base from J, leaving 17 bases between. CDR1 is SEHNR and CDR2 is FQNEAQ in the germline V gene (reference sequence). In nucleotides, the CDR3 is TGTGCCAGCAGCACTTCATCCCGAAGGGGGAACACTGAAGCTTTCTTT. It translates to CASSTSSRRGNTEAFF.

V gene TRBV6-5 combines with J gene TRBJ2-7; 9 bases align to TRBD1. Germline CDR1 is MNHEY and CDR2 is SVGAGI. The CDR3 runs to 14 residues. The V and J ends lost 5 bases and 5 bases, in that order; junction bases with no gene match: 7. The DNA of the CDR3 is TGTGCCAGCAGTAACCGGGACAGGGCTCACGAGCAGTACTTC. It yields the protein CASSNRDRAHEQYF.

In this sample, this clone turned up a few times. The gene calls are TRBV4-2 and TRBJ1-2, with TRBD1 matching over 7 bases. V trimming: 5 bases; J trimming: 5 bases; junction bases outside the gene matches: 2. The CDR3 spans 12 residues. CDR1 is LGHNA, CDR2 YNFKEQ, per germline. DNA for the CDR3: TGTGCCAGCAGCGCGACAGGGTATGGCTACACCTTC. It translates to CASSATGYGYTF.

The chain links TRBV6-5 to TRBJ2-1; 8 bases map to TRBD2. Germline CDR1 is MNHEY and CDR2 is SVGAGI. The CDR3 runs 15 residues. V was pared by 5 bases and J by 3 bases, with 6 bases of the junction left unmatched. CDR3 region: CASSSGRLVYNEQFF. DNA of the CDR3: TGTGCCAGCAGTAGCGGGAGACTCGTCTACAATGAGCAGTTCTTC.

This chain connects TRBV9 to TRBJ1-3, with 8 bases identical to TRBD1. This CDR3 contains 16 residues. V lost 4 bases, J lost 0 bases, and 6 bases stayed unmatched. Per the germline V gene, CDR1 is SGDLS and CDR2 is YYNGEE. The DNA of the CDR3 is TGTGCCAGCAGCCGGGGAGGGACAGGCTCTGGAAACACCATATATTTT. Translation: CASSRGGTGSGNTIYF.

This clone appeared a single time. V gene TRBV7-2 combines with J gene TRBJ2-7, with TRBD1 identical over 8 bases. V was clipped by 6 bases and J by 2 bases; unmatched bases: 3. Per germline, CDR1 SGHTA and CDR2 FQGNSA. This CDR3 region has 13 residues. Written as DNA, the CDR3 is TGTGCCAGCAGTCGGACAGGGCCCTACGAGCAGTACTTC. Protein: CASSRTGPYEQYF.

The rearrangement links TRBV5-4 to TRBJ2-5; 11 bases line up with TRBD2. With V trimmed by 4 bases and J by 5 bases, 10 bases remained unmatched. The length of the CDR3 is 16 residues. In germline, CDR1 is SGHNT, CDR2 YYREEE (reference sequence). CDR3 coding DNA: TGTGCCAGCAGCCGGGAGGTAGCGGGAGGGCCGGAGACCCAGTACTTC. Amino acid sequence: CASSREVAGGPETQYF.

The chain joins TRBV4-1 to TRBJ2-1, with 10 bases lining up with TRBD2. The germline V gene has CDR1 MGHRA and CDR2 YSYEKL. The CDR3 extends over 15 amino acids. The trim removed 1 base at V and 7 bases at J, leaving 4 bases unmatched. The CDR3 DNA is TGCGCCAGCAGCCAAGTAGCGGGAGGAGGTAATGAGCAGTTCTTC. This translates into CASSQVAGGGNEQFF.

J is TRBJ2-7 and V is TRBV18; 12 bases are shared with TRBD2. Germline V gene lookup returns CDR1 KGHSH and CDR2 LQKENI. Trimming removed 5 bases from V and 0 bases from J; junction bases left unmatched: 5. This CDR3 spans 16 amino acids. CDR3 sequence: CASSTWTSGNSYEQYF. CDR3 DNA sequence: TGTGCCAGCTCAACCTGGACTAGCGGGAACTCCTACGAGCAGTACTTC.

The chain is built from TRBV5-4 and TRBJ2-1, with D unresolved. Germline values: CDR1 SGHNT, CDR2 YYREEE (reference sequence). V shed 4 bases and J shed 10 bases, with 12 bases lying between them. The CDR3 totals 12 residues. The DNA of the CDR3 is TGTGCCAGCAGCACTCAGGTGGGCGAGCAGTTCTTC. Encoded protein: CASSTQVGEQFF.

This clone appeared a single time. The rearrangement joins TRBV27 to TRBJ2-2, with D perhaps TRBD1 (6 bases). CDR1 and CDR2 (germline): MNHEY, SMNVEV (reference sequence). This CDR3 is built from 15 residues. V was pared by 4 bases and J by 0 bases, with 9 bases between. The CDR3 spells CASSSGQSNTGELFF. Written as DNA, the CDR3 is TGTGCCAGCAGTTCGGGACAATCGAACACCGGGGAGCTGTTTTTT.